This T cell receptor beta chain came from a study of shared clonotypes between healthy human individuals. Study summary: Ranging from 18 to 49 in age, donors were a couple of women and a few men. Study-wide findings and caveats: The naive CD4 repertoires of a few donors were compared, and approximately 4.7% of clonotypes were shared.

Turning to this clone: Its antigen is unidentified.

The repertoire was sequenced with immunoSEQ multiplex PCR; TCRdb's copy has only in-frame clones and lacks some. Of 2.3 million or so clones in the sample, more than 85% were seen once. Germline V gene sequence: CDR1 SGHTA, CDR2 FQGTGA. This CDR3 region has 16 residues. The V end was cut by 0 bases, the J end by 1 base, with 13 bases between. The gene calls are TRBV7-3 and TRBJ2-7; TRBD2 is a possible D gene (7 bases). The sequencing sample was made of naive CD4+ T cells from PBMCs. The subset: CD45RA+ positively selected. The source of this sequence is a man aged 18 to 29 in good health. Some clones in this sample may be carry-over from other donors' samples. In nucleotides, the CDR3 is TGTGCCAGCAGCTTAACGTCGGCGGGGGCTTCCTACGAGCAGTACTTC. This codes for CASSLTSAGASYEQYF.